This entry lists 26 T cell receptor beta chains sequenced from one sample in a study of cytomegalovirus exposure and HLA in healthy donors (TCRdb year 2017). The library relied on the immunoSEQ multiplex PCR assay. TCRdb stores this immuneACCESS table with in-frame sequences only. Part of the clones is absent; in the studies checked, under half of the shortfall reflects unresolved V genes, and no reason is known for the rest. The sample data list roughly 150,000 clones, and approximately 89% of these were observed just once. Of the sample, roughly 0.7% is held by the ten largest clones. The sequenced sample was PBMCs. These receptors came from a man aged 18 to 29 in good health and CMV-seronegative.

This clone occurred once. This rearrangement joins TRBV12-5 to TRBJ1-5; 9 nucleotides match TRBD1. Germline values: CDR1 LGHNT, CDR2 FRNRAP. The CDR3 runs to 19 residues. J lost 2 bases, V lost 1 base, and 12 bases had no gene match. CDR3 region: CASGLEGGTGQYGNQPQHF. The CDR3 DNA sequence: TGTGCTAGTGGTTTGGAGGGGGGGACAGGGCAATATGGCAATCAGCCCCAGCATTTT.

The chain carries TRBV19 and TRBJ2-2; 9 bases fit TRBD1. Trimming took 3 bases from V and 3 from J; bases not matched to a gene: 2. The CDR3 is 15 amino acids. The germline V gene has CDR1 LNHDA and CDR2 SQIVND (reference sequence). CDR3 loop: CASSIRDRDTGELFF. CDR3 bases: TGTGCCAGTAGTATCCGGGACAGGGACACCGGGGAGCTGTTTTTT.

This chain connects TRBV18 to TRBJ2-5; no definite D call. Germline loops: CDR1 KGHSH, CDR2 LQKENI. V lost 1 base, J lost 1 base, and 13 bases lay in between. This CDR3 is built from 16 residues. The CDR3 loop is CASSPQLVPSQETQYF. The CDR3 region has the DNA TGTGCCAGCTCACCACAATTGGTGCCTAGCCAAGAGACCCAGTACTTC.

The J gene is TRBJ2-1, the V gene TRBV11-3; tentatively, D is TRBD2 (6 bases). The CDR3 consists of 13 residues. CDR1 SGHNT and CDR2 YENEEA come from the germline V gene. V was shortened by 5 bases and J by 4 bases, with 9 bases between the two germline ends. This CDR3 is CASSGGGYNEQFF. The DNA of the CDR3 is TGTGCCAGCAGCGGGGGAGGTTACAATGAGCAGTTCTTC. Looking up the rest from reference TRBV11-3 and TRBJ2-1 gives the full variable domain: EAGVVQSPRYKIIEKKQPVAFWCNPISGHNTLYWYLQNLGQGPELLIRYENEEAVDDSQLPKDRFSAERLKGVDSTLKIQPAELGDSAVYLCASSGGGYNEQFFGPGTRLTVL.

The rearrangement uses TRBV9 and TRBJ2-1, with D perhaps TRBD2 (6 bases). Trimming removed 2 bases from V and 5 bases from J, with 17 bases in between. The CDR3 spans 16 residues. In germline, CDR1 is SGDLS, CDR2 YYNGEE. The CDR3 is CASSVLGRVADNEQFF. CDR3 coding DNA: TGTGCCAGCAGCGTTTTGGGCAGGGTAGCGGACAATGAGCAGTTCTTC.

The J gene is TRBJ2-1, the V gene TRBV10-3; TRBD2 matches at 10 bases. The trim removed 6 bases at V and 4 bases at J, leaving 6 bases unmatched. The CDR3 sequence is 15 residues long. CDR1 and CDR2 from the germline V gene are ENHRY and SYGVKD. CDR3 in DNA: TGTGCCATCAGGAACTTAGCGGGAGGTTACAATGAGCAGTTCTTC. This translates into CAIRNLAGGYNEQFF.

The count of this clone is one. This chain joins TRBV5-4 and TRBJ1-4; 7 bases are shared with TRBD1. The CDR3 totals 14 residues. Germline V gene data show CDR1 as SGHNT and CDR2 as YYREEE (reference sequence). Germline trimming cut 2 bases from V and 7 bases from J; bases unmatched to any gene: 5. CDR3 region: CASSFDRDLEKLFF. The CDR3 region has the DNA TGTGCCAGCAGCTTCGACAGGGATCTTGAAAAACTGTTTTTT.

The rearrangement joins TRBV9 to TRBJ1-6; TRBD1 might be the D (5 bases). Trimming pared 3 bases from V and 0 bases from J, leaving 13 bases between. The CDR3 sequence is 17 residues long. CDR1 and CDR2 (germline): SGDLS, YYNGEE. The CDR3 DNA is TGTGCCAGCAGCGCCTACAGGACCCCCTCCTATAATTCACCCCTCCACTTT. This translates into CASSAYRTPSYNSPLHF.

The chain links TRBV7-8 to TRBJ1-1; 12 bases are shared with TRBD1. V shed 2 bases and J 6 bases; nucleotides not matched to a gene: 1. The CDR3 loop spans 14 amino acids. Germline assignment: CDR1 SGHVS and CDR2 FQNEAQ. The CDR3 DNA reads as TGTGCCAGCAGCTTACGGGACAGGGGGCCTGAAGCTTTCTTT. This encodes CASSLRDRGPEAFF. Filled out from reference TRBV7-8 and TRBJ1-1, the complete variable domain reads GAGVSQSPRYKVAKRGQDVALRCDPISGHVSLFWYQQALGQGPEFLTYFQNEAQLDKSGLPSDRFFAERPEGSVSTLKIQRTQQEDSAVYLCASSLRDRGPEAFFGQGTRLTVV.

The CDR3: CASSLIPGALNEQFF. DNA of the CDR3: TGTGCCAGCAGCTTAATTCCGGGAGCCCTTAATGAGCAGTTCTTC. The rearrangement uses TRBV7-2 and TRBJ2-1; possibly TRBD2 for D (6 bases). The V gene lost 2 bases and the J gene lost 7 bases, with 15 bases spanning the gap. This CDR3 has 15 amino acids. Looked up from germline, CDR1 is SGHTA and CDR2 is FQGNSA.

This chain links TRBV11-3 with TRBJ2-1; 7 nucleotides align to TRBD2. CDR1 SGHNT and CDR2 YENEEA come from the germline V gene. This CDR3 is built from 15 residues. Trimming removed 7 bases from V and 5 bases from J; junction bases left unmatched: 11. Here the CDR3 DNA reads TGTGCCAGCACCGCACGGGAGGCGGGCAACAATGAGCAGTTCTTC. Translated: CASTAREAGNNEQFF. The complete variable domain, with remaining parts taken from reference TRBV11-3 and TRBJ2-1, reads EAGVVQSPRYKIIEKKQPVAFWCNPISGHNTLYWYLQNLGQGPELLIRYENEEAVDDSQLPKDRFSAERLKGVDSTLKIQPAELGDSAVYLCASTAREAGNNEQFFGPGTRLTVL.

The chain recombines TRBV9 with TRBJ1-2; D remains unclear. The CDR3 has 17 amino acids. Trimming pared 0 bases from V and 3 bases from J, leaving 18 bases between. Germline CDR1 and CDR2: SGDLS and YYNGEE. In nucleotides, the CDR3 is TGTGCCAGCAGCGTAGCTAAAGACACCGATAGCGACTATGGCTACACCTTC. Translated: CASSVAKDTDSDYGYTF.

This clone came up a few times. V and J are TRBV28 and TRBJ1-1, with 11 bases lining up with TRBD1. The germline V gene encodes CDR1 MDHEN and CDR2 SYDVKM. The J segment lost 4 bases and the V segment lost 5 bases, leaving 3 bases of the junction unmatched. The CDR3 extends over 14 amino acids. The CDR3 is CASSVGQGATEAFF. In DNA form, the CDR3 reads TGTGCCAGCAGTGTCGGACAGGGGGCCACTGAAGCTTTCTTT.

The chain recombines TRBV10-3 with TRBJ1-3; TRBD1 matches at 10 bases. J was trimmed by 3 bases and V by 2 bases; bases with no gene match: 10. The CDR3 length is 18 residues. Germline V lookup: CDR1 ENHRY, CDR2 SYGVKD. The CDR3 DNA sequence: TGTGCCATCAGTGAGCCGGAAGGGACAGGGGTGGGTGGAAACACCATATATTTT. It translates to CAISEPEGTGVGGNTIYF.

J is TRBJ2-3 and V is TRBV15, with D unresolved. V was trimmed by 1 base and J by 2 bases, leaving 10 bases between them. The CDR3 covers 15 residues. Germline CDR1 and CDR2: LNHNV and YYDKDF (reference sequence). In nucleotides, the CDR3 is TGTGCCACCAGCAGAGTCGGTGAACCCACAGATACGCAGTATTTT. Encoded protein: CATSRVGEPTDTQYF.

The chain uses TRBV7-2 and TRBJ2-1, with 9 bases that match TRBD2. The CDR3 runs 13 residues. V gave up 1 base and J gave up 11 bases; unmatched junction bases: 3. Germline V gene sequence: CDR1 SGHTA, CDR2 FQGNSA. CDR3 DNA: TGTGCCAGCAGCTTAGACGCGGGGGGGCAGCAGTTCTTC. It codes for CASSLDAGGQQFF.

The chain is built from TRBV19 and TRBJ2-5; TRBD2 matches at 7 bases. V was clipped by 8 bases and J by 1 base; unmatched bases: 7. This CDR3 is 14 amino acids long. CDR1 is LNHDA and CDR2 is SQIVND in the germline V gene (reference sequence). CDR3 nucleotide sequence: TGTGCCAGTTCGGCTAGCGGTTTCCAAGAGACCCAGTACTTC. The encoded protein is CASSASGFQETQYF.

This sequence joins TRBV27 and TRBJ1-6; 8 nucleotides agree with TRBD1. The CDR3 extends over 14 amino acids. CDR1 is MNHEY and CDR2 is SMNVEV in the germline V gene (reference sequence). V lost 6 bases and J lost 7; bases outside the gene matches: 5. Written as DNA, the CDR3 is TGTGCCAGCAGGCAGGGGGCTTTGAATTCACCCCTCCACTTT. This translates into CASRQGALNSPLHF.

The V call is TRBV5-1, the J call TRBJ2-3, with 8 bases aligning to TRBD1. V lost 7 bases and J lost 4; bases outside the gene matches: 11. The CDR3 is made up of 15 amino acids. Germline loops: CDR1 SGHRS, CDR2 YFSETQ. This CDR3 reads CASGKLDRGSDTQYF. CDR3 sequence (DNA): TGCGCCAGCGGCAAATTAGACAGGGGTTCAGATACGCAGTATTTT.

The chain is built from TRBV19 and TRBJ2-2, with D perhaps matching TRBD1 (7 bases). Trimming cost V 5 bases and J 0 bases, with 13 bases left between them. Germline V gene sequence: CDR1 LNHDA, CDR2 SQIVND (reference sequence). This CDR3 contains 16 residues. CDR3: CASSLQGGSNTGELFF. Written as DNA, the CDR3 is TGTGCCAGTAGTTTGCAGGGGGGATCGAACACCGGGGAGCTGTTTTTT.

V is TRBV6-6 and J is TRBJ1-1; 8 bases match TRBD1. The V and J ends lost 2 bases and 4 bases, in that order; junction bases with no gene match: 3. The CDR3 length is 14 residues. Germline CDR1 and CDR2: MNHNY and SVGAGI (reference sequence). CDR3 DNA sequence: TGTGCCAGCAGTTACACAGGGGGAAGCACTGAAGCTTTCTTT. Amino acids: CASSYTGGSTEAFF.

The genes are TRBV6-5 and TRBJ2-7, with 13 bases identical to TRBD2. The J segment lost 6 bases and the V segment lost 8 bases, leaving 4 bases of the junction unmatched. Germline V gene sequence: CDR1 MNHEY, CDR2 SVGAGI. The CDR3 spans 13 residues. The CDR3 sequence: CASRTSGSGEQYV. CDR3 nucleotide sequence: TGTGCCAGCCGGACTAGCGGGAGCGGCGAGCAGTACGTC.

The V gene is TRBV7-3, the J gene TRBJ2-1, with 13 bases identical to TRBD2. The CDR3 is made up of 15 amino acids. Germline assignment: CDR1 SGHTA and CDR2 FQGTGA. J was trimmed by 4 bases and V by 5 bases; bases with no gene match: 2. CDR3 coding DNA: TGTGCCAGCAGCAGGGGACTAGCGGGGTACAATGAGCAGTTCTTC. Translated, it gives CASSRGLAGYNEQFF.

The chain uses TRBV5-1 and TRBJ2-5, with 12 bases lining up with TRBD2. The length of the CDR3 is 15 residues. CDR1 and CDR2 (germline): SGHRS, YFSETQ. V dropped 6 bases and J dropped 1; count of bases not matched to a gene: 4. In DNA form, the CDR3 reads TGCGCCAGCACCAGACTAGCGGGGGCCCAAGAGACCCAGTACTTC. Its translation: CASTRLAGAQETQYF.

The rearrangement joins TRBV18 to TRBJ1-4; 10 bases match TRBD1. The junction had 3 bases not matched to a gene; V was cut back by 6 bases and J by 5 bases. The germline CDR1 and CDR2 sequences are KGHSH and LQKENI. This CDR3 region has 14 residues. In DNA, the CDR3 is TGTGCCAGCTCCCTGGACAGGGGGAATGAAAAACTGTTTTTT. It codes for CASSLDRGNEKLFF.

CDR3 residues: CASSLAGSHQQETQYF. CDR3 in DNA: TGTGCCAGCAGCTTAGCCGGGAGTCACCAACAAGAGACCCAGTACTTC. The chain couples TRBV11-2 to TRBJ2-5, with D possibly being TRBD2 (6 bases). The germline V and J ends were trimmed by 1 base and 2 bases, with 14 bases remaining between them. Germline loops: CDR1 SGHAT, CDR2 FQNNGV. This CDR3 comprises 16 residues.